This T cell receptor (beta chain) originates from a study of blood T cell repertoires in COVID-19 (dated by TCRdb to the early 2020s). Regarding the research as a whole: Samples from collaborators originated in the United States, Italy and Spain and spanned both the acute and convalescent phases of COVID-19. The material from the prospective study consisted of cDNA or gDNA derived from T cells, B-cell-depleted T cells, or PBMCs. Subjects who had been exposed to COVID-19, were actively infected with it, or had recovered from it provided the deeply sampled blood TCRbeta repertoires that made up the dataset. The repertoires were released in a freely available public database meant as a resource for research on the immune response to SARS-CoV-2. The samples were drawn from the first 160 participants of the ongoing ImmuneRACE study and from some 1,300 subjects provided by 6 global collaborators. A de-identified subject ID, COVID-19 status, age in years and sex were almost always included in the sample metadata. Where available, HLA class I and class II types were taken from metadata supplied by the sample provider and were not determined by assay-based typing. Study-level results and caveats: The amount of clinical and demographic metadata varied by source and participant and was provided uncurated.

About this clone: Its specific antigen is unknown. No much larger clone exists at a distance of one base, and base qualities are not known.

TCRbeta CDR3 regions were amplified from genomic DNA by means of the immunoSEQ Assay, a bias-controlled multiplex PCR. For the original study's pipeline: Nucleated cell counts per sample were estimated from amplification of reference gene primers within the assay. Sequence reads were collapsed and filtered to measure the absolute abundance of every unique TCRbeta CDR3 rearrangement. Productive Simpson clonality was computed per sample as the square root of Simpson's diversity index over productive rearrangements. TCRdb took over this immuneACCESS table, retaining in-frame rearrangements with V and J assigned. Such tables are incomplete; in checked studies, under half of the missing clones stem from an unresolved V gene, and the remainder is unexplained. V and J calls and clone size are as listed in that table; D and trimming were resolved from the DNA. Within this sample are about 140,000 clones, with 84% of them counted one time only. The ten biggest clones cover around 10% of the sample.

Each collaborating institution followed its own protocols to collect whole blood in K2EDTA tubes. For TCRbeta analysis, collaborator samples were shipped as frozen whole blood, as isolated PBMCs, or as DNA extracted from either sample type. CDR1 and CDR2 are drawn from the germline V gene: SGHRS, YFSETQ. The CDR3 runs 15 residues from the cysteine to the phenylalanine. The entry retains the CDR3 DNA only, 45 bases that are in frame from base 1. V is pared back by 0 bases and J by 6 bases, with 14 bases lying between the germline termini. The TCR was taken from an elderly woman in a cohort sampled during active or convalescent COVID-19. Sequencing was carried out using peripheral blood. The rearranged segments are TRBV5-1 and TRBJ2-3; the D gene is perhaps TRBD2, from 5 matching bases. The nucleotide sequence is TGCGCCAGCAGCTTGGCCGGGTCACGAGGGGATACGCAGTATTTT. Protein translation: CASSLAGSRGDTQYF.